Shown below are 19 T cell receptor beta chains from a single sample sequenced in a study of OX40 agonist ivuxolimab in advanced cancers. Data came from immunoSEQ multiplex PCR; TCRdb stores just in-frame clones and leaves some out. The table has 13,000 to 15,000 clones, around 77% seen once. Specimen: CD4+ or CD8+ T cells sorted from blood, collected in a trial of the OX40 agonist ivuxolimab. These receptor sequences come from an adult with an advanced solid tumor such as melanoma, head and neck, liver or kidney cancer.

This clone was counted a few times. V usage is TRBV7-6 and J usage is TRBJ2-7, with 10 bases that match TRBD1. This CDR3 is built from 15 residues. Trimming cost V 6 bases and J 7 bases; bases outside gene matches: 12. Germline-derived CDR1 and CDR2 are SGHVS and FNYEAQ. CDR3 sequence: CASSQGGTGVIEQYF. DNA of the CDR3: TGTGCCAGCAGTCAAGGGGGGACAGGGGTTATAGAGCAGTACTTC.

V and J are TRBV7-9 and TRBJ2-7; the D gene is possibly TRBD2 (7 bases). Germline CDR1 SEHNR, CDR2 FQNEAQ (reference sequence). CDR3 length equals 16 residues. V lost 4 bases and J 0 bases, leaving 16 bases between the germline ends. As DNA, the CDR3 is TGTGCCAGCAGCTGGGGGCCGAGCGGGAACTCCTACGAGCAGTACTTC. This codes for CASSWGPSGNSYEQYF.

The chain couples TRBV6-6 to TRBJ2-5; TRBD2 matches at 8 bases. The J call is uncertain, as TRBJ2-7 better fits the DNA end. Per germline, CDR1 MNHNY and CDR2 SVGAGI (reference sequence). CDR3 length: 14 amino acids. The CDR3 protein is CASSYVWTSNEQYF. The CDR3 DNA reads as TGTGCCAGCAGTTACGTATGGACTAGCAACGAGCAGTACTTC.

The chain has TRBV11-3 and TRBJ2-7; D remains ambiguous. Trimming took 5 bases from V and 2 from J, leaving 10 bases between them. CDR3 length equals 13 residues. Germline values: CDR1 SGHNT, CDR2 YENEEA. The CDR3 region has the DNA TGTGCCAGCAGCGGACGAGGCGCCTACGAGCAGTACTTC. Protein sequence: CASSGRGAYEQYF.

This chain links TRBV27 with TRBJ1-1; D is perhaps TRBD1 (5 bases). The CDR3 is made up of 14 amino acids. Germline CDR1 is MNHEY and CDR2 is SMNVEV (reference sequence). Trimming removed 1 base from V and 7 bases from J, with 13 bases in between. This CDR3 is CASSLWGLQGEAFF. The DNA of the CDR3 is TGTGCCAGCAGTTTATGGGGTCTCCAGGGTGAAGCTTTCTTT.

The V gene is TRBV2, the J gene TRBJ2-2; D is uncertain. The CDR3 is made up of 14 amino acids. Germline lookup yields CDR1 SNHLY and CDR2 FYNNEI. The V gene lost 8 bases and the J gene lost 0 bases, with 10 bases spanning the gap. As DNA, the CDR3 is TGTGCCAGCGTAGGACGGCCGAACACCGGGGAGCTGTTTTTT. The encoded protein is CASVGRPNTGELFF. Based on the CDR3 plus reference TRBV2 and TRBJ2-2, the full variable domain is EPEVTQTPSHQVTQMGQEVILRCVPISNHLYFYWYRQILGQKVEFLVSFYNNEISEKSEIFDDQFSVERPDGSNFTLKIRSTKLEDSAMYFCASVGRPNTGELFFGEGSRLTVL.

The DNA of the CDR3 is TGTGCCACCGGACCTAACGCGGGGGAGACCCAGTACTTC. Amino acid sequence: CATGPNAGETQYF. The rearrangement joins TRBV19 to TRBJ2-5; TRBD2 is a possible D gene (6 bases). CDR3 length: 13 amino acids. Germline-derived CDR1 and CDR2 are LNHDA and SQIVND (reference sequence). Trimming removed 10 bases from V and 5 bases from J, with 17 bases in between.

The J gene is TRBJ1-4, the V gene TRBV6-1; D remains unclear. Germline V lookup: CDR1 MNHNS, CDR2 SASEGT. The CDR3 covers 13 residues. V lost 4 bases to trimming and J lost 8 bases, with 11 bases between them. CDR3 nucleotide sequence: TGTGCCAGCAGTGCGACCGATGAAGAAAAACTGTTTTTT. Its protein product is CASSATDEEKLFF.

The CDR3 protein is CASSLLEASLEQYF. CDR3 nucleotide sequence: TGTGCCAGCAGCTTACTTGAGGCTTCCTTGGAGCAGTACTTC. This chain uses TRBV7-9 with TRBJ2-7; D uncertain. Germline lookup yields CDR1 SEHNR and CDR2 FQNEAQ (reference sequence). Trimming stripped 2 bases from V and 7 bases from J, with 15 bases between. The CDR3 has 14 residues.

The chain joins TRBV25-1 to TRBJ2-5, with TRBD1 matching over 10 bases. J gave up 4 bases and V 10 bases, and 3 bases lay outside the gene matches. From germline, CDR1 is MGHDK and CDR2 SYGVNS. This CDR3 is built from 12 residues. The CDR3 spells CATRDRGETQYF. As DNA, the CDR3 is TGTGCCACCAGGGACAGGGGAGAGACCCAGTACTTC.

This clone was detected only once. This chain uses TRBV5-1 with TRBJ1-1; D gene unclear. V dropped 0 bases and J dropped 0 bases, with 3 bases sitting between them. CDR3 size: 13 residues. Germline loops: CDR1 SGHRS, CDR2 YFSETQ. The CDR3 bases are TGCGCCAGCAGCTTGGCTGTGAACACTGAAGCTTTCTTT. Its translation is CASSLAVNTEAFF.

This chain joins TRBV5-6 and TRBJ2-1, with D perhaps matching TRBD1 (6 bases). V gave up 6 bases and J gave up 0 bases, with 13 bases separating them. The CDR3 loop spans 15 amino acids. Germline V CDR1 and CDR2: SGHDT, YYEEEE. CDR3 protein: CASNVDSISYNEQFF. CDR3 nucleotides: TGTGCCAGCAACGTGGACAGTATCTCCTACAATGAGCAGTTCTTC.

The V call is TRBV11-3, the J call TRBJ2-1; TRBD2 matches at 9 bases. This CDR3 has 18 amino acids. The V gene end was trimmed by 4 bases and the J gene end by 4 bases; junction bases not matched to a gene: 14. Germline V lookup: CDR1 SGHNT, CDR2 YENEEA. The CDR3 is CASSSFGVLAGQYNEQFF. CDR3 sequence (DNA): TGTGCCAGCAGCTCGTTTGGGGTCCTAGCGGGACAATACAATGAGCAGTTCTTC.

The rearrangement joins TRBV9 to TRBJ1-2; 12 bases fit TRBD1. The CDR3 covers 18 residues. CDR1 SGDLS and CDR2 YYNGEE come from the germline V gene. V dropped 3 bases and J dropped 1; count of bases not matched to a gene: 10. As DNA, the CDR3 is TGTGCCAGCAGCGGATTGGGACAGGGGGCACGGATTAACTATGGCTACACCTTC. This sequence encodes CASSGLGQGARINYGYTF.

The rearrangement links TRBV11-2 to TRBJ2-7, with D uncertain. Germline-derived CDR1 and CDR2 are SGHAT and FQNNGV. The V gene lost 2 bases and the J gene lost 0 bases, with 11 bases spanning the gap. The CDR3 runs 15 residues. CDR3 nucleotide sequence: TGTGCCAGCAGCTTATTCTCAGGCAACTCCTACGAGCAGTACTTC. It codes for CASSLFSGNSYEQYF.

V and J are TRBV27 and TRBJ2-7, with D maybe TRBD2 (5 bases). The ends were cut back, 0 bases at V and 7 bases at J, with 19 bases in the middle. Germline assignment: CDR1 MNHEY and CDR2 SMNVEV (reference sequence). The CDR3 extends over 16 amino acids. The chain's CDR3 is CASSLSVERTSWEQYF. DNA of the CDR3: TGTGCCAGCAGTTTATCAGTAGAGCGGACCTCATGGGAGCAGTACTTC.

V usage is TRBV27 and J usage is TRBJ2-2; 7 nucleotides agree with TRBD2. Germline V CDR1 and CDR2: MNHEY, SMNVEV (reference sequence). V lost 4 bases and J lost 5; bases outside the gene matches: 4. CDR3 length: 14 amino acids. The CDR3 sequence: CASSWREPTGELFF. The CDR3 region has the DNA TGTGCCAGCAGTTGGCGGGAGCCGACCGGGGAGCTGTTTTTT.

In its sample, this clone was seen a few times. The gene calls are TRBV6-5 and TRBJ1-5; D unclear. The germline CDR1 and CDR2 sequences are MNHEY and SVGAGI. With 6 bases removed from V and 0 bases from J, the gap between germline ends came to 9 bases. CDR3 length: 14 amino acids. CDR3 in amino acids: CASSPDSSNQPQHF. The CDR3 nucleotides read TGTGCCAGCAGCCCGGATTCTAGCAATCAGCCCCAGCATTTT.

The chain joins TRBV27 to TRBJ2-3; D gene uncertain. Trimming pared 1 base from V and 2 bases from J, leaving 4 bases between. This CDR3 has 13 amino acids. Germline V lookup: CDR1 MNHEY, CDR2 SMNVEV (reference sequence). CDR3 in amino acids: CASSLWVTDTQYF. The CDR3 nucleotides read TGTGCCAGCAGTTTATGGGTCACAGATACGCAGTATTTT.